A single sample is the source of the 21 T cell receptor beta chains below, sequenced in a study of somatic mutations in cytotoxic T cells in rheumatoid arthritis. TCRdb's copy holds only in-frame clones and misses some; the assay was immunoSEQ multiplex PCR. The table lists some 27,000 clones, roughly 80% of them singletons. Sequencing used CD8+ T cells sorted from blood. The source is a woman younger than 30 in good health.

The chain uses TRBV30 and TRBJ2-3; D ambiguous. Trimming stripped 0 bases from V and 6 bases from J, with 10 bases between. This CDR3 has 13 residues. CDR1 is GTSNPN and CDR2 is SVGIG in the germline V gene (reference sequence). CDR3 in DNA: TGTGCCTGGAGTGTGCTCCCAGAGGATACGCAGTATTTT. It yields the protein CAWSVLPEDTQYF.

V and J are TRBV30 and TRBJ2-1; D gene uncertain. Germline lookup yields CDR1 GTSNPN and CDR2 SVGIG (reference sequence). With 4 bases removed from V and 2 bases from J, the gap between germline ends came to 9 bases. The CDR3 runs 13 residues. The CDR3 DNA sequence: TGTGCCTGGACCCCCGGGCCCTACAATGAGCAGTTCTTC. Its translation is CAWTPGPYNEQFF.

The chain uses TRBV7-3 and TRBJ2-5, with TRBD2 matching 7 bases. Per the germline V gene, CDR1 is SGHTA and CDR2 is FQGTGA. V lost 5 bases, J lost 5 bases, and 11 bases stayed unmatched. The CDR3 spans 15 residues. In DNA, the CDR3 is TGTGCCAGCAGCCTCCTGGGGGGGGGTGAGGAGACCCAGTACTTC. As protein: CASSLLGGGEETQYF.

In this sample, this clone turned up a few times. V is TRBV2 and J is TRBJ1-2, with TRBD1 matching over 9 bases. With V trimmed by 1 base and J by 7 bases, 7 bases remained unmatched. This CDR3 has 15 residues. The germline V gene has CDR1 SNHLY and CDR2 FYNNEI. The CDR3 DNA reads as TGTGCCAGCAGTGAAGGGGCACAGGGGGCTTTTGGCTACACCTTC. Its protein is CASSEGAQGAFGYTF.

The J gene is TRBJ2-5, the V gene TRBV5-8; no definite D call. The V gene lost 4 bases and the J gene lost 1 base, with 8 bases spanning the gap. The CDR3 has 13 amino acids. From germline, CDR1 is SGHTS and CDR2 YDEGEE. CDR3 residues: CASSPNAQETQYF. CDR3 bases: TGTGCCAGCAGCCCGAATGCCCAAGAGACCCAGTACTTC.

This chain uses TRBV5-6 with TRBJ2-2; 7 bases line up with TRBD1. The CDR3 is 16 residues long. J lost 5 bases, V lost 3 bases, and 10 bases had no gene match. Looked up from germline, CDR1 is SGHDT and CDR2 is YYEEEE. The CDR3 here is CASSSKRQGWTGELFF. CDR3 sequence (DNA): TGTGCCAGCAGCTCTAAAAGACAGGGTTGGACCGGGGAGCTGTTTTTT.

This rearrangement joins TRBV6-1 to TRBJ2-3, with 10 bases lining up with TRBD2. The CDR3 loop spans 15 amino acids. After removal of 2 bases from V and 2 bases from J, the junction contained 1 base not matched to a gene. Per germline, CDR1 MNHNS and CDR2 SASEGT. Here the CDR3 DNA reads TGTGCCAGCAGTGAACTAGCGGGGGACACAGATACGCAGTATTTT. It translates to CASSELAGDTDTQYF.

This clone was observed a handful of times. V and J are TRBV2 and TRBJ1-3; TRBD1 matches at 10 bases. The CDR3 contains 16 residues. V gave up 6 bases and J gave up 2 bases; unmatched junction bases: 7. Germline assignment: CDR1 SNHLY and CDR2 FYNNEI. CDR3 coding DNA: TGTGCCAGCAGAATCGGGACAGGGGACCCTGGAAACACCATATATTTT. It specifies CASRIGTGDPGNTIYF.

V is TRBV18 and J is TRBJ2-1; possible D gene TRBD2, 5 bases. CDR1 KGHSH and CDR2 LQKENI come from the germline V gene. Trimming cost V 3 bases and J 6 bases, with 21 bases left between them. The CDR3 consists of 17 residues. This CDR3 is CASSPPRELALVNEQFF. In DNA, the CDR3 is TGTGCCAGCTCACCTCCACGAGAGCTAGCTTTAGTCAATGAGCAGTTCTTC. Together with reference TRBV18 and TRBJ2-1, the CDR3 gives the full variable domain: NAGVMQNPRHLVRRRGQEARLRCSPMKGHSHVYWYRQLPEEGLKFMVYLQKENIIDESGMPKERFSAEFPKEGPSILRIQQVVRGDSAAYFCASSPPRELALVNEQFFGPGTRLTVL.

The chain is built from TRBV29-1 and TRBJ2-1; TRBD2 aligns across 7 bases. In germline, CDR1 is SQVTM, CDR2 ANQGSEA. Trimming removed 3 bases from V and 3 bases from J; junction bases left unmatched: 8. This CDR3 region has 15 residues. In DNA form, the CDR3 reads TGCAGCGTTGAGGGAGGGGCCGGCTACTACAATGAGCAGTTCTTC. Translating it yields CSVEGGAGYYNEQFF.

This sequence joins TRBV7-9 and TRBJ2-5; the D is unclear. V lost 8 bases and J 2 bases, leaving 12 bases between the germline ends. CDR3 size: 13 residues. CDR1 is SEHNR and CDR2 is FQNEAQ in the germline V gene (reference sequence). The CDR3 DNA reads TGTGCCAGCTGTACGGGCCCGCAAGAGACCCAGTACTTC. Encoded protein: CASCTGPQETQYF. Filled out from reference TRBV7-9 and TRBJ2-5, the complete variable domain reads DTGVSQNPRHKITKRGQNVTFRCDPISEHNRLYWYRQTLGQGPEFLTYFQNEAQLEKSRLLSDRFSAERPKGSFSTLEIQRTEQGDSAMYLCASCTGPQETQYFGPGTRLLVL.

The chain has TRBV4-1 and TRBJ1-1; TRBD1 aligns across 7 bases. CDR1 is MGHRA, CDR2 YSYEKL, per germline. V was clipped by 2 bases and J by 0 bases; unmatched bases: 3. The CDR3 covers 15 residues. CDR3 region: CASSQHTGVNTEAFF. The DNA of the CDR3 is TGCGCCAGCAGCCAACACACAGGGGTGAACACTGAAGCTTTCTTT.

The rearrangement uses TRBV7-9 and TRBJ2-7; 9 nucleotides line up with TRBD1. Germline assignment: CDR1 SEHNR and CDR2 FQNEAQ (reference sequence). Trimming removed 1 base from V and 7 bases from J; junction bases left unmatched: 17. The CDR3 is 18 amino acids. In DNA form, the CDR3 reads TGTGCCAGCAGCTTAGAAGGGGAGTTTGGACAGGGGATTGGGGAGCAGTACTTC. This codes for CASSLEGEFGQGIGEQYF.

V is TRBV27 and J is TRBJ2-3, with 7 bases lining up with TRBD1. Per the germline V gene, CDR1 is MNHEY and CDR2 is SMNVEV (reference sequence). V trimming: 5 bases; J trimming: 3 bases; junction bases outside the gene matches: 8. The CDR3 runs to 15 residues. The CDR3 nucleotides read TGTGCCAGCAGTCCGACAGGGCGGGTTACAGATACGCAGTATTTT. Its translation: CASSPTGRVTDTQYF.

This chain joins TRBV7-9 and TRBJ2-7; the D gene could be TRBD1 or TRBD2 (5 bases each). CDR3 size: 12 residues. Trimming took 3 bases from V and 4 from J, leaving 7 bases between them. The germline gives CDR1 SEHNR, CDR2 FQNEAQ (reference sequence). The CDR3 protein is CASSFGAYEQYF. The CDR3, as DNA: TGTGCCAGCAGCTTCGGGGCGTACGAGCAGTACTTC.

This chain uses TRBV30 with TRBJ1-1; 8 bases are a match to TRBD1. There are 14 residues in the CDR3. Germline CDR1 reads GTSNPN; CDR2 reads SVGIG (reference sequence). J lost 1 base, V lost 3 bases, and 4 bases had no gene match. CDR3 sequence: CAWSYGQGNTEAFF. The DNA for the CDR3 is TGTGCCTGGAGCTACGGACAGGGGAACACTGAAGCTTTCTTT.

Concerning this clone itself: This sample also contains other DNA sequences that code for the same CDR3. The genes are TRBV5-4 and TRBJ1-3; D may be TRBD1 (5 bases). The CDR3 totals 16 residues. Germline CDR1 reads SGHNT; CDR2 reads YYREEE (reference sequence). V lost 2 bases and J lost 0, with 12 bases in between. The CDR3 sequence is CASSLGQEPSGNTIYF. The CDR3 DNA reads as TGTGCCAGCAGCTTAGGACAAGAACCCTCTGGAAACACCATATATTTT.

V gene TRBV5-1 combines with J gene TRBJ2-3, with 8 nucleotides matching TRBD1. The CDR3 extends over 15 amino acids. V shed 0 bases, J shed 3 bases, and the junction held 3 bases outside the gene matches. Germline CDR1 and CDR2: SGHRS and YFSETQ. In nucleotides, the CDR3 is TGCGCCAGCAGCTTGGCCAGGGACAGGACAGATACGCAGTATTTT. This codes for CASSLARDRTDTQYF.

The CDR3 loop is CASSLIPGQGVDTQYF. The CDR3 DNA is TGTGCCAGCAGCTTGATTCCGGGACAGGGAGTAGATACGCAGTATTTT. The J gene is TRBJ2-3, the V gene TRBV11-2; 9 bases map to TRBD1. The CDR3 is 16 residues long. Germline lookup yields CDR1 SGHAT and CDR2 FQNNGV. V lost 3 bases to trimming and J lost 5 bases; unmatched junction nucleotides: 9. The full variable domain, rest sourced from reference TRBV11-2 and TRBJ2-3, is EAGVAQSPRYKIIEKRQSVAFWCNPISGHATLYWYQQILGQGPKLLIQFQNNGVVDDSQLPKDRFSAERLKGVDSTLKIQPAKLEDSAVYLCASSLIPGQGVDTQYFGPGTRLTVL.

The chain is built from TRBV27 and TRBJ1-2; 7 nucleotides line up with TRBD1. The V segment lost 6 bases and the J segment 4 bases; nucleotides outside the gene matches: 17. Germline CDR1 and CDR2: MNHEY and SMNVEV (reference sequence). The CDR3 loop spans 17 amino acids. The CDR3 sequence is CASSLLGGGRRIYGYTF. The CDR3 DNA reads TGTGCCAGCAGCCTTTTAGGGGGCGGAAGGAGGATCTATGGCTACACCTTC.

Of note for this clone: This same CDR3 is encoded by further DNA sequences in the sample. This sequence joins TRBV7-9 and TRBJ1-1; possible D gene TRBD1, 5 bases. Germline lookup yields CDR1 SEHNR and CDR2 FQNEAQ (reference sequence). V lost 7 bases to trimming and J lost 5 bases, with 11 bases between them. The CDR3 loop spans 12 amino acids. The CDR3 nucleotides are TGTGCCAGCAAACGGGGGGGGACTGAAGCTTTCTTT. Translating gives CASKRGGTEAFF.